This T cell receptor (beta chain) was sequenced in a study of shared clonotypes between healthy human individuals. Study outcomes and limitations: Relative to their counterparts shared across all four donors, non-shared clonotypes exhibited diminished generation probabilities.

Deep level was the assay's run setting. Some clones are missing from TCRdb's copy, which holds only in-frame ones; the method was immunoSEQ multiplex PCR. This table holds 300,000 to 400,000 clones, about nine tenths found once. CDR3 length equals 15 residues. The V gene lost 4 bases and the J gene lost 2 bases, with 12 bases spanning the gap. Germline CDR1 MNHNS, CDR2 SASEGT. The donors, all of them Caucasian adults, lived in Nashville, Tennessee. In regard to this clone: Its antigen is undetermined.

What was sequenced was memory CD8+ T cells sorted from blood. As for subset: CD45RO+ cells pooled with CCR7-negative TemRA cells. This TCR was sampled from a man aged 18 to 29 in good health. V is TRBV6-1 and J is TRBJ1-5; weak D call: TRBD1 (5 bases). The DNA for the CDR3 is TGTGCCAGCAGTGGCGGGGCGTATGGCAATCAGCCCCAGCATTTT. It specifies CASSGGAYGNQPQHF.